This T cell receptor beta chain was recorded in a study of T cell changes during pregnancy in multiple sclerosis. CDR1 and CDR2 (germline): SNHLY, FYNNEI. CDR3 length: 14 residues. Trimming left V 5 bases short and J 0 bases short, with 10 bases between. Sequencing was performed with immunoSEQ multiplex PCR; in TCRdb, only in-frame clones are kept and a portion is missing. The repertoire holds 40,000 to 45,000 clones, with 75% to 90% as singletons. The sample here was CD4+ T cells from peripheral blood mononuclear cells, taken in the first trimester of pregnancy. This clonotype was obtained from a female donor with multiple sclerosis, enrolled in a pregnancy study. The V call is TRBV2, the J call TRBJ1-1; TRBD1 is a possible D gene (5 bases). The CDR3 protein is CASSKGLMNTEAFF. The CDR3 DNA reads TGTGCCAGCAGTAAGGGACTGATGAACACTGAAGCTTTCTTT.